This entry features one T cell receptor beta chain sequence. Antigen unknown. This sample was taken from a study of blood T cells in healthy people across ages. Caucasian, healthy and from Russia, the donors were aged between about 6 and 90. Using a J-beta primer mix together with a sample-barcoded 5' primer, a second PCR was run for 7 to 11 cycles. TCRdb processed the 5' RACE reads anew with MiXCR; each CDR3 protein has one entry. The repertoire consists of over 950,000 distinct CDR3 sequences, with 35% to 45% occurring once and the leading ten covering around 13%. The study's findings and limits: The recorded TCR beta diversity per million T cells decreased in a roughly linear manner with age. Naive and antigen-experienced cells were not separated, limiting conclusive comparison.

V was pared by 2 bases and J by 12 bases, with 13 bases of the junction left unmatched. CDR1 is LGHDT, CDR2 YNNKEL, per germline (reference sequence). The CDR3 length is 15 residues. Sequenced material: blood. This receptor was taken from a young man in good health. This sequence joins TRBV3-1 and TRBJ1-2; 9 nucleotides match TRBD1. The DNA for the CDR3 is TGTGCCAGCAGCCAACCCCGGGACAGGGTCTATGGACACACCTTC. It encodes CASSQPRDRVYGHTF.